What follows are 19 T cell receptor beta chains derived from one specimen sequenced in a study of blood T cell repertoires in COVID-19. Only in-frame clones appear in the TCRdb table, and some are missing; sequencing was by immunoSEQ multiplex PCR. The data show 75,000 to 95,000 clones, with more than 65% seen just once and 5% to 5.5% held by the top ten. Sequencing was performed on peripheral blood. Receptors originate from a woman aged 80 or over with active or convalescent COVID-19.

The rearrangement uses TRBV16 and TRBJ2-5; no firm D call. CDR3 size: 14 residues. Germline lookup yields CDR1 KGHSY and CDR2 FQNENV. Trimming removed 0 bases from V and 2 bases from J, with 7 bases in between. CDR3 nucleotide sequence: TGTGCCAGCAGCCAATCTCACGGGCAAGAGACCCAGTACTTC. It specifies CASSQSHGQETQYF.

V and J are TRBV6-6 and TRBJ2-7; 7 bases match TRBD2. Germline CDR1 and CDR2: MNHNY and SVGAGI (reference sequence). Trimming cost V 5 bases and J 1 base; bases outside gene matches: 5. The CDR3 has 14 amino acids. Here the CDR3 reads CASSRGEGSYEQYF. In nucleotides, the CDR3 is TGTGCCAGCAGTCGGGGGGAGGGGTCCTACGAGCAGTACTTC.

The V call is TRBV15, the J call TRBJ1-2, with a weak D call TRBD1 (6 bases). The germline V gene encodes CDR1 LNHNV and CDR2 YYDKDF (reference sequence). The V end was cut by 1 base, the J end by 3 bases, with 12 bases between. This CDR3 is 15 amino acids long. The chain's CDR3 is CATSRGQARDYGYTF. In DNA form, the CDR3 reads TGTGCCACCAGCAGAGGACAGGCTAGGGACTATGGCTACACCTTC.

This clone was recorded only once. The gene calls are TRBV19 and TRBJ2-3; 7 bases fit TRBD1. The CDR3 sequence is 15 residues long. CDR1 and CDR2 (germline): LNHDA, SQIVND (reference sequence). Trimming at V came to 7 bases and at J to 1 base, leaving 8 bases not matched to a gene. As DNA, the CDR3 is TGTGCCAGTAAGGATAGGGGGCGAGGCACAGATACGCAGTATTTT. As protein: CASKDRGRGTDTQYF.

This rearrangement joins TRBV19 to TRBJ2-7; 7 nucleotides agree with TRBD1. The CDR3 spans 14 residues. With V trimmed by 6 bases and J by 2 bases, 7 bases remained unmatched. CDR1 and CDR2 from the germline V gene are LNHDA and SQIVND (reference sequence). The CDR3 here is CASRARDRAYEQYF. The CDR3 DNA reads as TGTGCCAGTAGGGCCCGGGACAGAGCCTACGAGCAGTACTTC.

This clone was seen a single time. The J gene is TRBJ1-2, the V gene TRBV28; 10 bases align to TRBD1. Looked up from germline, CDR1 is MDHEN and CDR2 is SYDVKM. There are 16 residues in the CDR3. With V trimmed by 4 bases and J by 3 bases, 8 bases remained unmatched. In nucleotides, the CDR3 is TGTGCCAGCAGTTCCCCCGGGACAGGGGCAGACTATGGCTACACCTTC. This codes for CASSSPGTGADYGYTF.

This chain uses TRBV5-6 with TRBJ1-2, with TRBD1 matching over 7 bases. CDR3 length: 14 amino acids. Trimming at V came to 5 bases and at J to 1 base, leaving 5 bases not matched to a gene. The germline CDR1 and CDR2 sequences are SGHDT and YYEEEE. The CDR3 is CASRRQGINYGYTF. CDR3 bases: TGTGCCAGCAGAAGACAGGGAATTAACTATGGCTACACCTTC.

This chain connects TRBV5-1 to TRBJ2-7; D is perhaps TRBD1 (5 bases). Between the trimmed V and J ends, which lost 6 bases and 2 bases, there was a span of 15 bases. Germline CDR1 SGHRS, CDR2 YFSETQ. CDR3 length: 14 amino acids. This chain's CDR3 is CASTRTIDTYEQYF. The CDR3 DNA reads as TGCGCCAGCACGAGGACAATCGATACCTACGAGCAGTACTTC. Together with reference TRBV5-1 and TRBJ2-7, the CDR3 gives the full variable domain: KAGVTQTPRYLIKTRGQQVTLSCSPISGHRSVSWYQQTPGQGLQFLFEYFSETQRNKGNFPGRFSGRQFSNSRSEMNVSTLELGDSALYLCASTRTIDTYEQYFGPGTRLTVT.

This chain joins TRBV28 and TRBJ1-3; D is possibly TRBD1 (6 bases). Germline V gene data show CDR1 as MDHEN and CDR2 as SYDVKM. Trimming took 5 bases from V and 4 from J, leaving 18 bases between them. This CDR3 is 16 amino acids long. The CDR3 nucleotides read TGTGCCAGCAGTCTGCAGGGGCCCCTATCAGGAAACACCATATATTTT. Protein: CASSLQGPLSGNTIYF.

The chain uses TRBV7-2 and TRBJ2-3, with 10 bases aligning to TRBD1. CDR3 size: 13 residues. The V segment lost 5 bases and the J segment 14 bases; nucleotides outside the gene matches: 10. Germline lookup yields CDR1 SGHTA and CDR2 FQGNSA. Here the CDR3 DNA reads TGTGCCAGCAGCGCCACGGGACAGGGGCGTCTGTATTTT. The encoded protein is CASSATGQGRLYF. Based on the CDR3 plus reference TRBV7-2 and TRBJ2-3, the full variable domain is GAGVSQSPSNKVTEKGKDVELRCDPISGHTALYWYRQSLGQGLEFLIYFQGNSAPDKSGLPSDRFSAERTGGSVSTLTIQRTQQEDSAVYLCASSATGQGRLYFGPGTRLTVL.

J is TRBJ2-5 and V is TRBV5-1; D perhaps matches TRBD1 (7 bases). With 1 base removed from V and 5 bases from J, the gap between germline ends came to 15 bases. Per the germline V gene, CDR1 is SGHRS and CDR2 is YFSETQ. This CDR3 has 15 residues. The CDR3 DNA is TGCGCCAGCAGCTTGCTCGCAGGGGGGATGGAGACCCAGTACTTC. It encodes CASSLLAGGMETQYF.

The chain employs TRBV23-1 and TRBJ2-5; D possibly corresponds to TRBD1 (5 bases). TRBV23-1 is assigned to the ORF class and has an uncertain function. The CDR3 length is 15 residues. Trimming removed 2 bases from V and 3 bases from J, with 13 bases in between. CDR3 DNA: TGCGCCAGCAGTCAACCCAGGGCAGAGAAAGAGACCCAGTACTTC. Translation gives CASSQPRAEKETQYF.

As DNA, the CDR3 is TGTGCCATCAGTGAGTCCAGTGTAAAAGCGGGGGGCAATGAGCAGTTCTTC. It codes for CAISESSVKAGGNEQFF. The V call is TRBV10-3, the J call TRBJ2-1; 9 positions match TRBD2. The CDR3 consists of 17 residues. The J segment lost 6 bases and the V segment lost 0 bases, leaving 9 bases of the junction unmatched. Germline CDR1 reads ENHRY; CDR2 reads SYGVKD.

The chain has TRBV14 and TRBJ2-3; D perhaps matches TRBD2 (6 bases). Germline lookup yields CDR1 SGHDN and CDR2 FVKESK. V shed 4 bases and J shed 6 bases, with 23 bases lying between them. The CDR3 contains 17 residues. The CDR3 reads CASSRSKIRGGSDTQYF. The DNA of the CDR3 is TGTGCCAGCAGCCGTTCGAAAATCCGGGGAGGTTCTGATACGCAGTATTTT.

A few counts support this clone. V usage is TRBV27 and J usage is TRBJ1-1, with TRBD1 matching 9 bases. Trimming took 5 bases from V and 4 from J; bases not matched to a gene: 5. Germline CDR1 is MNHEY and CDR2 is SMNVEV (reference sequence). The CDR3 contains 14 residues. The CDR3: CASSRGTGSTEAFF. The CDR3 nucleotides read TGTGCCAGCAGTCGCGGGACAGGGAGCACTGAAGCTTTCTTT.

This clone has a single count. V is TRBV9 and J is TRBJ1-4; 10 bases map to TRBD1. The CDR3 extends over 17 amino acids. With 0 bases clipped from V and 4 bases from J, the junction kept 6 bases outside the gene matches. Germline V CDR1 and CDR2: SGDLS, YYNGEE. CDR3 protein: CASSVVGDRGVNEKLFF. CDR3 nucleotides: TGTGCCAGCAGCGTAGTAGGGGACAGGGGAGTTAATGAAAAACTGTTTTTT.

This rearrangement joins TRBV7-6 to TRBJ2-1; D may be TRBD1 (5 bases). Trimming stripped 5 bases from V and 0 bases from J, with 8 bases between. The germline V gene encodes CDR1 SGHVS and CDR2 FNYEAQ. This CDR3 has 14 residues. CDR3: CASSQGGSYNEQFF. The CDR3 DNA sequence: TGTGCCAGCAGCCAGGGTGGCTCCTACAATGAGCAGTTCTTC. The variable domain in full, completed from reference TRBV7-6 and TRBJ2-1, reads GAGVSQSPRYKVTKRGQDVALRCDPISGHVSLYWYRQALGQGPEFLTYFNYEAQQDKSGLPNDRFSAERPEGSISTLTIQRTEQRDSAMYRCASSQGGSYNEQFFGPGTRLTVL.

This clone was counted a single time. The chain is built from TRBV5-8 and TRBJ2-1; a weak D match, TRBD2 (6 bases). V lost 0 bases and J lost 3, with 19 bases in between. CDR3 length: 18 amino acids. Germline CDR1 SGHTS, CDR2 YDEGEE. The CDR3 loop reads CASSLAGFWSSGYNEQFF. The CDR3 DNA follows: TGTGCCAGCAGCTTGGCGGGGTTTTGGAGTAGCGGCTACAATGAGCAGTTCTTC.

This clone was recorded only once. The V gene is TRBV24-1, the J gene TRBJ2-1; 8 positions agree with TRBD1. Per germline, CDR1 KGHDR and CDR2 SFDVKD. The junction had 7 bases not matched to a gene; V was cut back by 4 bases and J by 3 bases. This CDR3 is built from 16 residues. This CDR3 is CATSDTTGVLYNEQFF. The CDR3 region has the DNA TGTGCCACCAGTGACACGACAGGGGTGCTCTACAATGAGCAGTTCTTC.